Listed below are T cell receptor beta chains from one sample, sequenced in a study of response to subunit inactivated influenza vaccine. TCRdb recomputed calls from the RT-PCR reads with MiXCR, one row per CDR3 protein. The sample lists about 800,000 distinct CDR3 sequences, over 20% occurring once. This sample comprised PBMCs from blood, obtained 5 to 6 days after vaccination. All receptors come from a man aged 50-60 years who received an inactivated influenza vaccine. CDR3s include the opening cysteine and the closing phenylalanine or tryptophan. Fields, in order: clone size, V gene, D gene, J gene, CDR3 protein, CDR3 DNA. The D gene is left open where the match is weak. Not every row has a clone size; where given, it reads once, few, many or a size class.

few,TRBV4-1,NA,TRBJ2-5,CASSQDMDWGSETQYF,TGCGCCAGCAGCCAAGATATGGACTGGGGTTCTGAGACCCAGTACTTC
NA,TRBV11-1,TRBD1,TRBJ2-1,CASSLGTGGARQFF,TGTGCCAGCAGCTTAGGGACAGGGGGCGCCAGGCAGTTCTTC
few,TRBV4-3,TRBD1,TRBJ1-2,CASSQATGGGYGYTF,TGCGCCAGCAGCCAAGCGACAGGGGGGGGCTATGGCTACACCTTC
NA,TRBV7-2,NA,TRBJ2-7,CASRMTVQSSYEQYF,TGTGCCAGCAGGATGACAGTCCAGAGCTCCTACGAGCAGTACTTC
NA,TRBV6-1,NA,TRBJ1-6,CATRPGPHPWSPLHF,TGTGCCACCAGACCTGGGCCCCACCCTTGGTCACCCCTCCACTTT
few,TRBV6-5,NA,TRBJ1-5,CASSYSGRVRQPQHF,TGTGCCAGCAGTTACTCGGGCAGGGTTCGTCAGCCCCAGCATTTT
few,TRBV19,TRBD2,TRBJ2-5,CASSTFSGGQETQYF,TGTGCCAGTAGTACTTTTAGCGGGGGGCAAGAGACCCAGTACTTC
few,TRBV11-2,TRBD2,TRBJ2-3,CASSGGLAGRLTQYF,TGTGCCAGCAGCGGAGGACTAGCGGGGAGGCTTACGCAGTATTTT
many,TRBV12-3/TRBV12-4,NA,TRBJ1-1,CASRRQVNTEAFF,TGTGCCAGCAGGAGACAGGTGAACACTGAAGCTTTCTTT
few,TRBV11-2,NA,TRBJ1-2,CASSLVVRSLYGYTF,TGTGCCAGCAGCTTAGTTGTCAGATCCCTATATGGCTACACCTTC
few,TRBV6-5,NA,TRBJ2-5,CASSYKSGAQETQYF,TGTGCCAGCAGTTACAAGTCAGGGGCCCAAGAGACCCAGTACTTC
many,TRBV7-8,NA,TRBJ2-5,CASSLSGETQYF,TGCGCCAGCAGCTTGAGCGGGGAGACCCAGTACTTC
NA,TRBV4-1,NA,TRBJ2-7,CASSPDRLYEQYF,TGCGCCAGCAGCCCCGACCGACTCTACGAGCAGTACTTC
NA,TRBV19,NA,TRBJ2-4,CASSNQALLAKNIQYF,TGTGCCAGTAGTAACCAGGCGCTACTAGCCAAAAACATTCAGTACTTC
few,TRBV7-2,NA,TRBJ2-1,CASSLDYGEQFF,TGTGCCAGCAGCTTGGACTATGGTGAGCAGTTCTTC